The present T cell receptor beta chain was sequenced within a study of T-cell memory formation after mild COVID-19. TCRdb reprocessed the 5' RACE reads via MiXCR and lists one record per CDR3 protein. In the table there are hundreds of thousands of distinct CDR3 sequences, around 28% of which are singletons. This clonotype was detected many times. What it binds is unknown. Findings and limits, study-wide: Contracting CD4+ clones were located mainly in CM and EM, and CD8+ clones in EMRA.

The V gene's germline CDR1 is MDHEN and CDR2 SYDVKM. The CDR3 runs 11 residues. V lost 3 bases and J lost 8, with 6 bases in between. The gene calls are TRBV28 and TRBJ2-3; D possibly matches TRBD1 or TRBD2 (5 bases each). This sequence originates from an adult woman who had mild COVID-19 (a few samples of this study predate the infection). Cell type and time point are not known. What was sequenced was PBMCs or a T cell subset sorted from them (not recorded which). CDR3 sequence: CASSLGVTQYF. The CDR3 nucleotides are TGTGCCAGCAGTTTGGGGGTTACGCAGTATTTT.